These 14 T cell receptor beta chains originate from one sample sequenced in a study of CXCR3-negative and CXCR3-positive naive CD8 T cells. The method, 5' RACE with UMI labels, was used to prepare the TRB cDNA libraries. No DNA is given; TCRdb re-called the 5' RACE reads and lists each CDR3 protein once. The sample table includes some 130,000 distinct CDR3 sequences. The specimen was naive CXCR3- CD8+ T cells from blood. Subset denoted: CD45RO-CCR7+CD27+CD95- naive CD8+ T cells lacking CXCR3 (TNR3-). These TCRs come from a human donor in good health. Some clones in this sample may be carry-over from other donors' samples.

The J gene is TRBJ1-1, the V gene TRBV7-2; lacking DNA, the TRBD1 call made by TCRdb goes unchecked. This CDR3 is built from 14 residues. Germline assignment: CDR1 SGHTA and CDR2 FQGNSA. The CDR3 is CASTSRGVGTEAFF.

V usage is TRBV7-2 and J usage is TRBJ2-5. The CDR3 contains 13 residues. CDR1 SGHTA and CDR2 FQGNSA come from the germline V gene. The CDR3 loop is CASSLLKPLTQYF.

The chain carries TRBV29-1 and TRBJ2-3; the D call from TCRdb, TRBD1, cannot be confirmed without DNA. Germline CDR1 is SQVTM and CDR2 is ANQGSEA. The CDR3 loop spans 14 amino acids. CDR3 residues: CSVERDRDTDTQYF.

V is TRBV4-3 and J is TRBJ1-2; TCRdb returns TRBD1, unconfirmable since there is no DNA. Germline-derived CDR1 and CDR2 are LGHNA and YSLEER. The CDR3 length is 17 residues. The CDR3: CASSQEGGGRPNYGYTF.

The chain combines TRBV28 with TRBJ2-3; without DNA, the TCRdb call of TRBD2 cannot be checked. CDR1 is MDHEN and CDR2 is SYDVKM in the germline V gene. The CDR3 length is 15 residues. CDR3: CASSDLAGGTDTQYF.

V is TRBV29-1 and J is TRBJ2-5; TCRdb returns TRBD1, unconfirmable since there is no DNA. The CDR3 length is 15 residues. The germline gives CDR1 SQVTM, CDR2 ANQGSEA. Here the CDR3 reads CSVEDHAGEVETQYF.

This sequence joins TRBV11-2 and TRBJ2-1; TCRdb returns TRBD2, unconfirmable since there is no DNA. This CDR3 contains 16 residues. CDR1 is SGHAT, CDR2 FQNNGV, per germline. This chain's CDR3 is CASSGMTEGYGNEQFF.

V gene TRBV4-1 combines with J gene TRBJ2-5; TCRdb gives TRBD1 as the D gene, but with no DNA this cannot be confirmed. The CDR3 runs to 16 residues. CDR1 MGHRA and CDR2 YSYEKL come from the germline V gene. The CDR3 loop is CASSHGPGTGEETQYF.

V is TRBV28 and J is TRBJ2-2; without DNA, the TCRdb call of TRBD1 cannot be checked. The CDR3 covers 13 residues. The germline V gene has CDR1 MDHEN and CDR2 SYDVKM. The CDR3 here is CASSSQGAGELFF.

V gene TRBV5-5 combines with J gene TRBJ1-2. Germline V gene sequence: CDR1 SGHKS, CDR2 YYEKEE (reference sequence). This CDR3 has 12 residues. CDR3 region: CASSFEGYGYTF.

The CDR3 reads CATRTKPGELFF. The chain recombines TRBV15 with TRBJ2-2. Germline assignment: CDR1 LNHNV and CDR2 YYDKDF (reference sequence). The CDR3 covers 12 residues.

This CDR3 reads CASSGTSFYEQYF. The gene calls are TRBV9 and TRBJ2-7; no DNA is available, so the TRBD2 call from TCRdb remains unchecked. Germline V gene data show CDR1 as SGDLS and CDR2 as YYNGEE. This CDR3 has 13 residues.

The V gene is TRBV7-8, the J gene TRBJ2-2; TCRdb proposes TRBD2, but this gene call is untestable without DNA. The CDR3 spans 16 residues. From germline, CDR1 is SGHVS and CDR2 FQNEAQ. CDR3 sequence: CASSGRTSGRTGELFF. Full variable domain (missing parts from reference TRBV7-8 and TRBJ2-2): GAGVSQSPRYKVAKRGQDVALRCDPISGHVSLFWYQQALGQGPEFLTYFQNEAQLDKSGLPSDRFFAERPEGSVSTLKIQRTQQEDSAVYLCASSGRTSGRTGELFFGEGSRLTVL.

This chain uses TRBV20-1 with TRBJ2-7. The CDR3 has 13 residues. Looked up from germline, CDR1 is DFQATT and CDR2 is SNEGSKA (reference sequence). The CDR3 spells CSARDGESYEQYF.